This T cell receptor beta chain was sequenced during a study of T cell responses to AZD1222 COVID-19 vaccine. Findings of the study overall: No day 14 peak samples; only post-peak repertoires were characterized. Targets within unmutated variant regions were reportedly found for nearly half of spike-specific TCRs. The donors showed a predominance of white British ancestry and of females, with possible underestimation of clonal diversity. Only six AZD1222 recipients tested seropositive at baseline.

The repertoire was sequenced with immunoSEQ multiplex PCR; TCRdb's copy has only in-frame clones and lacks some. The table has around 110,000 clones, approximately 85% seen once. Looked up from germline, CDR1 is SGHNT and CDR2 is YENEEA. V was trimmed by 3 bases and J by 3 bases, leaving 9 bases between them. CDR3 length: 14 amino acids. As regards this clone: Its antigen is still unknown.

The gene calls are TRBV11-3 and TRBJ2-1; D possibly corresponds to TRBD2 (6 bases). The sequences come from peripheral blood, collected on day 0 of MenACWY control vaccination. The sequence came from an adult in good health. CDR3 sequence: CASSFGGLYNEQFF. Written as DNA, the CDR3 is TGTGCCAGCAGCTTCGGGGGTCTCTACAATGAGCAGTTCTTC.